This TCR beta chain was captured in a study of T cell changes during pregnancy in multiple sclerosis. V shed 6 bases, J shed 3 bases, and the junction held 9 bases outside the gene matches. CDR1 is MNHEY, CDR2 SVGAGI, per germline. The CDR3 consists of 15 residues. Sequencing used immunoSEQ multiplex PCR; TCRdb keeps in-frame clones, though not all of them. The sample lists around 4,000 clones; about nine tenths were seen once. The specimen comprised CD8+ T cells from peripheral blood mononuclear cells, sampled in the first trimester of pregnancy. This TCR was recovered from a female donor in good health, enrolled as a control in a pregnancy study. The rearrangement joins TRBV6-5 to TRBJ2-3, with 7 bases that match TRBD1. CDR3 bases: TGTGCCAGCAGAGACCAGGACAGGAGGACAGATACGCAGTATTTT. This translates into CASRDQDRRTDTQYF.